The sample holds one count of the clone carrying this TCR beta chain. The data derive from a study of OX40 agonist ivuxolimab in advanced cancers. Study context: Patients enrolled in dose escalation were diagnosed with hepatocellular carcinoma, melanoma, renal cell or head and neck cancer.

Data came from immunoSEQ multiplex PCR; TCRdb stores just in-frame clones and leaves some out. The table shows around 20,000 clones, with 65% to 75% occurring only once. This CDR3 comprises 18 residues. Germline V lookup: CDR1 MGHRA, CDR2 YSYEKL. J gave up 2 bases and V 4 bases, and 9 bases lay outside the gene matches. The sequence came from an adult with an advanced solid tumor such as melanoma, head and neck, liver or kidney cancer. The sequenced sample was CD4+ or CD8+ T cells sorted from blood, obtained in a trial of the OX40 agonist ivuxolimab. This chain connects TRBV4-1 to TRBJ2-1; 12 bases fit TRBD2. CDR3 nucleotides: TGCGCCAGCAGCCGGCCACTGACTAGCGGGGGAACCTACAATGAGCAGTTCTTC. Its protein product is CASSRPLTSGGTYNEQFF.